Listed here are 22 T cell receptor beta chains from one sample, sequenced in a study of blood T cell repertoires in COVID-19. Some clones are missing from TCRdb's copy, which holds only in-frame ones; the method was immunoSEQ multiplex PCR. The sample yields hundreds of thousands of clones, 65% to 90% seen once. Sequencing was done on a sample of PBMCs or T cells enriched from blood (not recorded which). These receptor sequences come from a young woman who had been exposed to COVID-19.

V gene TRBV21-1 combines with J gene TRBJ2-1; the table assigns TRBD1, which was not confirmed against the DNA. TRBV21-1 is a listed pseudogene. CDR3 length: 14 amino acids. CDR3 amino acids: CASAPGWMCNEQFF. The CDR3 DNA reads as TGTGCCAGCGCCCCAGGGTGGATGTGCAATGAGCAGTTCTTC.

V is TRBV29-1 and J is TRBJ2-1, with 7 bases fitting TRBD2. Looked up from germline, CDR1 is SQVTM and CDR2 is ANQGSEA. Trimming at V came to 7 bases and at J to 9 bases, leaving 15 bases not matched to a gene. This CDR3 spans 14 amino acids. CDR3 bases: TGCAGCGCCAAAGGGCCCTTGGGGGGGTCTGAGCAGTTCTTC. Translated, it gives CSAKGPLGGSEQFF.

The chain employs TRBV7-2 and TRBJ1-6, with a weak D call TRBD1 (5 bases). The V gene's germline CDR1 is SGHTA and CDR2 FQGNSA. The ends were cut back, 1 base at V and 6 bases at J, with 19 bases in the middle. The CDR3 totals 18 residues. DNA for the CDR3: TGTGCCAGCAGCTTAGGGCCCCCACAGGCTATATTTAATTCACCCCTCCACTTT. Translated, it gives CASSLGPPQAIFNSPLHF.

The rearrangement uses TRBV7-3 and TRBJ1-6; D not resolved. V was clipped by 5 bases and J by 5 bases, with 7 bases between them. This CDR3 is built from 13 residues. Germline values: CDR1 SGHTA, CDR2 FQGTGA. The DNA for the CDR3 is TGTGCCAGCAGCGCTAAGAATAATTCACCCCTCCACTTT. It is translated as CASSAKNNSPLHF.

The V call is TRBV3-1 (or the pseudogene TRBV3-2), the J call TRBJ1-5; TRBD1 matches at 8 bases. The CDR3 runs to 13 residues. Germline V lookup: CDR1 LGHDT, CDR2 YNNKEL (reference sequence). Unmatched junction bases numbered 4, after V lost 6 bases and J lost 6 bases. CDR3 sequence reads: CASSLQGVQPQHF. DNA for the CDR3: TGTGCCAGCAGTTTACAGGGGGTTCAGCCCCAGCATTTT.

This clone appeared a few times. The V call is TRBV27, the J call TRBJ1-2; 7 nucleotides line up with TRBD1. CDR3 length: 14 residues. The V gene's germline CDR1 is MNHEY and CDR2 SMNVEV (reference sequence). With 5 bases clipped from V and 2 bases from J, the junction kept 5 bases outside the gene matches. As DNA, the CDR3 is TGTGCCAGCAGTCGACAGGGTTGGAACTATGGCTACACCTTC. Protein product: CASSRQGWNYGYTF.

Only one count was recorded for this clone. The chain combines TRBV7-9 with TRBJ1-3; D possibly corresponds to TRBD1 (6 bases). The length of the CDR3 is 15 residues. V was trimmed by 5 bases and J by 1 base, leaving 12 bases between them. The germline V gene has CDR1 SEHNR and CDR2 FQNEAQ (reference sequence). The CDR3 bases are TGTGCCAGCAGCAGTGGACAGTATTCTGGAAACACCATATATTTT. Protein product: CASSSGQYSGNTIYF.

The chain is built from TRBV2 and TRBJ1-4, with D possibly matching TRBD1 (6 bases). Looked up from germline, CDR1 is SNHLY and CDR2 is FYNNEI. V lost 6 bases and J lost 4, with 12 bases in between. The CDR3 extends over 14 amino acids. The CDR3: CASREQGLNEKLFF. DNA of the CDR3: TGTGCCAGCAGGGAACAGGGCCTTAATGAAAAACTGTTTTTT. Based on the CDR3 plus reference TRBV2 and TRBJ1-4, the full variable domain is EPEVTQTPSHQVTQMGQEVILRCVPISNHLYFYWYRQILGQKVEFLVSFYNNEISEKSEIFDDQFSVERPDGSNFTLKIRSTKLEDSAMYFCASREQGLNEKLFFGSGTQLSVL.

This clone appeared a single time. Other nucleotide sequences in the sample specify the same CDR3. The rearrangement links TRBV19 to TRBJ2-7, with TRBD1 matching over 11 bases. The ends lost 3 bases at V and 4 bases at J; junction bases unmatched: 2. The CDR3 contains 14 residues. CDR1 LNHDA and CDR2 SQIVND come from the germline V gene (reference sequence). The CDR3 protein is CASSIGQGAYEQYF. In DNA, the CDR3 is TGTGCCAGTAGTATCGGACAGGGGGCGTACGAGCAGTACTTC. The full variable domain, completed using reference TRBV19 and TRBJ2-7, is DGGITQSPKYLFRKEGQNVTLSCEQNLNHDAMYWYRQDPGQGLRLIYYSQIVNDFQKGDIAEGYSVSREKKESFPLTVTSAQKNPTAFYLCASSIGQGAYEQYFGPGTRLTVT.

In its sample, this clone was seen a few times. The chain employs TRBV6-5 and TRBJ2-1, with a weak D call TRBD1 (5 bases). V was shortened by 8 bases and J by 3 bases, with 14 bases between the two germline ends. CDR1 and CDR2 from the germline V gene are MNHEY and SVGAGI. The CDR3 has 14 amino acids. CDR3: CASGQGVLYNEQFF. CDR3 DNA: TGTGCCAGCGGGCAAGGGGTGCTCTACAATGAGCAGTTCTTC.

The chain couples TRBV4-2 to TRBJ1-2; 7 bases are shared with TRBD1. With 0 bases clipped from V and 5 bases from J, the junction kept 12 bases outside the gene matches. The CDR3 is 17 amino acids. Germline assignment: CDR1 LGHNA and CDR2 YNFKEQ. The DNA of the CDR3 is TGTGCCAGCAGCCAAGATGGTTCAGGGGGACAGCTGTATGGCTACACCTTC. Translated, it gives CASSQDGSGGQLYGYTF.

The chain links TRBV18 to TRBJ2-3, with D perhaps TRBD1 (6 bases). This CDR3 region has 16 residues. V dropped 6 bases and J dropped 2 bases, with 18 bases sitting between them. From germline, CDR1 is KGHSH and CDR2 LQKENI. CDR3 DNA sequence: TGTGCCAGCTCCGAAGGACAGTACCGACTCACAGATACGCAGTATTTT. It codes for CASSEGQYRLTDTQYF. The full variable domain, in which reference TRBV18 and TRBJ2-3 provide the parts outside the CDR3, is NAGVMQNPRHLVRRRGQEARLRCSPMKGHSHVYWYRQLPEEGLKFMVYLQKENIIDESGMPKERFSAEFPKEGPSILRIQQVVRGDSAAYFCASSEGQYRLTDTQYFGPGTRLTVL.

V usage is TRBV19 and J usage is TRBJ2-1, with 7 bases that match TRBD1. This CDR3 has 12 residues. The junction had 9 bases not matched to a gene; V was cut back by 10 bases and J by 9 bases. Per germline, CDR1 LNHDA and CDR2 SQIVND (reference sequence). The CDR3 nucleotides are TGTGCCACCTCTCTAGGGGGCCTTGAGCAGTTCTTC. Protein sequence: CATSLGGLEQFF. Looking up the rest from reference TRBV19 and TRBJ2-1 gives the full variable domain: DGGITQSPKYLFRKEGQNVTLSCEQNLNHDAMYWYRQDPGQGLRLIYYSQIVNDFQKGDIAEGYSVSREKKESFPLTVTSAQKNPTAFYLCATSLGGLEQFFGPGTRLTVL.

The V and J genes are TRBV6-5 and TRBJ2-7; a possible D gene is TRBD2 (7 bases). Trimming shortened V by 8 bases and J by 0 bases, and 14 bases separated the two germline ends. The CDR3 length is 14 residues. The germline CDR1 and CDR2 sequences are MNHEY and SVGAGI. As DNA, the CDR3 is TGTGCCAGCTGGGGGGGGCCGTTCTCCTACGAGCAGTACTTC. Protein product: CASWGGPFSYEQYF.

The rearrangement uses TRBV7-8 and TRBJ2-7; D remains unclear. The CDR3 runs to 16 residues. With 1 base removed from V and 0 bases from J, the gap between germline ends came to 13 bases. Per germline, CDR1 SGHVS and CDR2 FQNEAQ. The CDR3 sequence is CASSLGGTLSSYEQYF. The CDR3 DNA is TGTGCCAGCAGCTTAGGTGGTACCCTAAGCTCCTACGAGCAGTACTTC.

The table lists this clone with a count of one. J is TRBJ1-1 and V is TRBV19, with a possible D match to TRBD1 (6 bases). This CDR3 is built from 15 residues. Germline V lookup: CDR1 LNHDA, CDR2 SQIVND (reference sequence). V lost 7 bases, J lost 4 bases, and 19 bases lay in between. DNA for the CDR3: TGTGCCAGTACCTCCGAGGGGGGGCTTCGCACTGAAGCTTTCTTT. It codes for CASTSEGGLRTEAFF. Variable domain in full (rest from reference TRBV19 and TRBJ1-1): DGGITQSPKYLFRKEGQNVTLSCEQNLNHDAMYWYRQDPGQGLRLIYYSQIVNDFQKGDIAEGYSVSREKKESFPLTVTSAQKNPTAFYLCASTSEGGLRTEAFFGQGTRLTVV.

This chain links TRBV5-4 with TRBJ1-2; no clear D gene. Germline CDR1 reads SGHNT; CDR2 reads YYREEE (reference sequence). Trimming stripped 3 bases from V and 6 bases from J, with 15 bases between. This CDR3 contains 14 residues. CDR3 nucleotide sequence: TGTGCCAGCAGCTCCCGTGGGAGGTGGGATGGCTACACCTTC. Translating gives CASSSRGRWDGYTF.

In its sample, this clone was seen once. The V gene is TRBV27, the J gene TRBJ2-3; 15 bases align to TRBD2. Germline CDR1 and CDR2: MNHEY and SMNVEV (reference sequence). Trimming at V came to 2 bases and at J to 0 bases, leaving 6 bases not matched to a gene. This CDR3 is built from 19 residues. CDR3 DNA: TGTGCCAGCAGTTTACTGGGACTAGCGGGGGGATTTAGCACAGATACGCAGTATTTT. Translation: CASSLLGLAGGFSTDTQYF.

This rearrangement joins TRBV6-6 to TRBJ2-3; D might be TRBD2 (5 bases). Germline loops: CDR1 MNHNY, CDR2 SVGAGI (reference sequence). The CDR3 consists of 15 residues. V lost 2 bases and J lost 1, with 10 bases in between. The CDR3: CASSYRAGGTDTQYF. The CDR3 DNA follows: TGTGCCAGCAGTTACAGGGCGGGCGGCACAGATACGCAGTATTTT.

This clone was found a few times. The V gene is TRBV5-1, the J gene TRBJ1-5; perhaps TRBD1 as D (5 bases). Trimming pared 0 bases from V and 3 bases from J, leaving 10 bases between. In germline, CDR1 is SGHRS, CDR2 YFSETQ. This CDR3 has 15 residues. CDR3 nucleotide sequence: TGCGCCAGCAGCTTGGCAGGGAGGGACAATCAGCCCCAGCATTTT. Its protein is CASSLAGRDNQPQHF.

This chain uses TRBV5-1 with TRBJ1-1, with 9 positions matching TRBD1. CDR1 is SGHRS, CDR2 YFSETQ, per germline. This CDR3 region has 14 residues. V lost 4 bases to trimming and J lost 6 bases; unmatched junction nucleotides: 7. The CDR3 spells CASSTGQGSPEAFF. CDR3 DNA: TGCGCCAGCAGCACGGGACAGGGTAGCCCTGAAGCTTTCTTT.

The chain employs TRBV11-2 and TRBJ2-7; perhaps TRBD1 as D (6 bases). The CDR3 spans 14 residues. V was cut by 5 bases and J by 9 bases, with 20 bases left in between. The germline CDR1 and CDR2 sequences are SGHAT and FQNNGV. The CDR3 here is CASSAPGTPLGQYF. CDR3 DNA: TGTGCCAGCAGCGCCCCCGGGACACCTCTCGGGCAGTACTTC.